One sample yielded the 13 T cell receptor beta chains listed below, sequenced in a study of T cell changes during pregnancy in multiple sclerosis. Produced via immunoSEQ multiplex PCR; TCRdb's table is partial and in-frame only. The table includes about 110,000 clones, approximately 90% detected once. The material sequenced was peripheral blood, taken in the third trimester of pregnancy. The receptors originated from a female donor in good health, enrolled as a control in a pregnancy study.

The chain recombines TRBV10-3 with TRBJ2-2; TRBD1 matches at 7 bases. The CDR3 spans 15 residues. Unmatched junction bases numbered 5, after V lost 4 bases and J lost 3 bases. The germline V gene has CDR1 ENHRY and CDR2 SYGVKD. The CDR3 coding sequence is TGTGCCATCAGTGCGCAGGGGGAAGACACCGGGGAGCTGTTTTTT. It is translated as CAISAQGEDTGELFF.

CDR3 region: CASSPDPREQYF. CDR3 coding DNA: TGTGCCAGCTCACCCGACCCCAGGGAGCAGTACTTC. This sequence joins TRBV18 and TRBJ2-7; no firm D call. Trimming removed 3 bases from V and 7 bases from J, with 10 bases in between. Germline-derived CDR1 and CDR2 are KGHSH and LQKENI. The CDR3 is 12 amino acids.

The chain has TRBV7-9 and TRBJ2-1, with TRBD2 matching over 10 bases. The CDR3 is made up of 17 amino acids. The germline V gene encodes CDR1 SEHNR and CDR2 FQNEAQ (reference sequence). The J segment lost 0 bases and the V segment lost 5 bases, leaving 7 bases of the junction unmatched. The CDR3 DNA reads as TGTGCCAGCAGCCCCTATAGCGGGGGGAGCTCCTACAATGAGCAGTTCTTC. It encodes CASSPYSGGSSYNEQFF.

The chain joins TRBV30 to TRBJ1-2; the D is unclear. Trimming left V 1 base short and J 4 bases short, with 10 bases between. Germline V gene lookup returns CDR1 GTSNPN and CDR2 SVGIG (reference sequence). The CDR3 covers 13 residues. For the CDR3, the DNA is TGTGCCTGGAGTGGGGCTGACCGCTATGGCTACACCTTC. Encoded protein: CAWSGADRYGYTF.

This clone was picked up one time. The V gene is TRBV19, the J gene TRBJ1-2; TRBD1 aligns across 9 bases. V lost 7 bases to trimming and J lost 2 bases; unmatched junction nucleotides: 8. This CDR3 region has 15 residues. CDR1 LNHDA and CDR2 SQIVND come from the germline V gene (reference sequence). The chain's CDR3 is CASIPDRGMNYGYTF. In DNA form, the CDR3 reads TGTGCCAGTATTCCCGACAGGGGGATGAACTATGGCTACACCTTC.

The genes are TRBV11-1 and TRBJ2-7; 9 bases align to TRBD1. Trimming removed 5 bases from V and 8 bases from J; junction bases left unmatched: 13. Germline-derived CDR1 and CDR2 are SGHAT and FQDESV (reference sequence). The CDR3 extends over 15 amino acids. The CDR3 DNA reads as TGTGCCAGCAGCCCCCGACAGGGGGATTTTTTGAAGCAGTACTTC. Its protein is CASSPRQGDFLKQYF.

The chain recombines TRBV9 with TRBJ2-1; D gene ambiguous. Germline CDR1 is SGDLS and CDR2 is YYNGEE. V lost 0 bases, J lost 6 bases, and 10 bases lay in between. This CDR3 has 14 residues. CDR3 coding DNA: TGTGCCAGCAGCGTAGGTCTGGCCGTCAATGAGCAGTTCTTC. It specifies CASSVGLAVNEQFF. Combining the CDR3 with reference TRBV9 and TRBJ2-1 gives the whole variable domain DSGVTQTPKHLITATGQRVTLRCSPRSGDLSVYWYQQSLDQGLQFLIQYYNGEERAKGNILERFSAQQFPDLHSELNLSSLELGDSALYFCASSVGLAVNEQFFGPGTRLTVL.

The V and J genes are TRBV11-2 and TRBJ2-2, with 8 nucleotides matching TRBD2. Germline loops: CDR1 SGHAT, CDR2 FQNNGV. The CDR3 spans 16 residues. Trimming at V came to 0 bases and at J to 1 base, leaving 1 base not matched to a gene. CDR3 bases: TGTGCCAGCAGCTTAGAACTAGCGGTGAACACCGGGGAGCTGTTTTTT. It specifies CASSLELAVNTGELFF.

The chain has TRBV5-1 and TRBJ2-1; D gene unclear. Between the trimmed V and J ends, which lost 4 bases and 0 bases, there was a span of 20 bases. There are 18 residues in the CDR3. CDR1 SGHRS and CDR2 YFSETQ come from the germline V gene. The CDR3 region has the DNA TGCGCCAGCAGCCTAGAAATTCACCGATCGAGCTCCTACAATGAGCAGTTCTTC. It translates to CASSLEIHRSSSYNEQFF.

This chain links TRBV6-4 with TRBJ2-3, with 10 bases that match TRBD2. Germline CDR1 MRHNA, CDR2 SNTAGT. This CDR3 is 15 amino acids long. Trimming cost V 2 bases and J 1 base; bases outside gene matches: 0. CDR3 bases: TGTGCCAGCAGTGACGGGACTAGCGGCACAGATACGCAGTATTTT. It is translated as CASSDGTSGTDTQYF.

The chain combines TRBV7-3 with TRBJ2-3, with D tentatively TRBD1 (6 bases). Trimming cost V 5 bases and J 2 bases, with 11 bases left between them. Germline lookup yields CDR1 SGHTA and CDR2 FQGTGA. CDR3 length equals 14 residues. The CDR3 reads CASSPDRNTDTQYF. CDR3 DNA sequence: TGTGCCAGCAGCCCGGACAGAAACACAGATACGCAGTATTTT.

The rearrangement uses TRBV4-1 and TRBJ2-1; a weak D match, TRBD1 (5 bases). CDR1 and CDR2 (germline): MGHRA, YSYEKL. With 0 bases removed from V and 7 bases from J, the gap between germline ends came to 13 bases. The CDR3 consists of 15 residues. CDR3 loop: CASSQEVRVQNEQFF. In DNA form, the CDR3 reads TGCGCCAGCAGCCAAGAAGTCAGGGTGCAGAATGAGCAGTTCTTC.

The chain is built from TRBV29-1 and TRBJ1-2; TRBD1 agrees at 8 bases. This CDR3 is 14 amino acids long. Germline V gene sequence: CDR1 SQVTM, CDR2 ANQGSEA. V was pared by 0 bases and J by 8 bases, with 8 bases of the junction left unmatched. The CDR3 DNA follows: TGCAGCGTTGAAGACGTGCAGGGGGCAGGGGGCTACACCTTC. The encoded protein is CSVEDVQGAGGYTF.